The 15 T cell receptor beta chains reported below all come from one sample, sequenced in a study of blood T cells in healthy people across ages (dated by TCRdb to 2014 to 2015). Library preparation was by 5' RACE. The sample was run on an Illumina HiSeq 2500. A second PCR of roughly 6 to 12 cycles was performed with a sample-barcoded 5' primer and a J-beta primer mix. In-frame beta chains were kept once TCRdb had trimmed the public reads at Q25 with fastp and called clones with MiXCR. Rows are unified per CDR3 protein, each entry keeping the most common DNA and genes. Here the sample has about 1.4 million distinct CDR3 sequences; around 59% occur a single time. The ten biggest clones cover 6.5% to 8.5% of the sample. The specimen sequenced was blood. These TCRs come from a man aged 18 to 30 in good health.

This chain uses TRBV7-2 with TRBJ2-7, with 15 bases aligning to TRBD2. Trimming removed 1 base from V and 4 bases from J; junction bases left unmatched: 5. CDR1 is SGHTA and CDR2 is FQGNSA in the germline V gene. This CDR3 is built from 17 residues. For the CDR3, the DNA is TGTGCCAGCAGCTTAGGGGACGGACTAGCGGGGGGGTACGAGCAGTACTTC. Translation: CASSLGDGLAGGYEQYF. Full variable domain (outside the CDR3, taken from reference TRBV7-2 and TRBJ2-7): GAGVSQSPSNKVTEKGKDVELRCDPISGHTALYWYRQSLGQGLEFLIYFQGNSAPDKSGLPSDRFSAERTGGSVSTLTIQRTQQEDSAVYLCASSLGDGLAGGYEQYFGPGTRLTVT.

The chain carries TRBV7-2 and TRBJ1-2, with a tentative D call TRBD1 (6 bases). The V gene's germline CDR1 is SGHTA and CDR2 FQGNSA. CDR3 size: 16 residues. With 1 base removed from V and 4 bases from J, the gap between germline ends came to 16 bases. CDR3 sequence reads: CASSLVGYRVSYGYTF. CDR3 coding DNA: TGTGCCAGCAGCTTAGTTGGCTACAGGGTTTCCTATGGCTACACCTTC.

This chain uses TRBV12-3 or TRBV12-4 with TRBJ2-5; 7 bases are a match to TRBD2. The CDR3 has 14 residues. J was trimmed by 4 bases and V by 5 bases; bases with no gene match: 7. The CDR3 loop reads CASSPRTRGETQYF. CDR3 nucleotide sequence: TGTGCCAGCAGTCCCCGGACTAGGGGAGAGACCCAGTACTTC.

V is TRBV5-1 and J is TRBJ1-4; D not certain. Per germline, CDR1 SGHRS and CDR2 YFSETQ. CDR3 length equals 13 residues. Trimming pared 4 bases from V and 8 bases from J, leaving 12 bases between. The CDR3 reads CASSERTSEKLFF. DNA of the CDR3: TGCGCCAGCAGCGAGCGGACGAGCGAAAAACTGTTTTTT.

CDR3 sequence reads: CASSQEGEGGYTF. CDR3 nucleotide sequence: TGTGCCAGCAGCCAAGAGGGGGAAGGTGGCTACACCTTC. The J gene is TRBJ1-2, the V gene TRBV3-1, with D possibly TRBD1 on 5 matching bases. There are 13 residues in the CDR3. Per germline, CDR1 LGHDT and CDR2 YNNKEL (reference sequence). Trimming shortened V by 0 bases and J by 7 bases, and 9 bases separated the two germline ends.

V usage is TRBV7-2 and J usage is TRBJ2-1, with TRBD2 as a possible D gene (6 bases). Trimming removed 3 bases from V and 3 bases from J, with 12 bases in between. This CDR3 contains 15 residues. The V gene's germline CDR1 is SGHTA and CDR2 FQGNSA. In DNA, the CDR3 is TGTGCCAGCAGCTTTAGACTAGGGTTCTACAATGAGCAGTTCTTC. It encodes CASSFRLGFYNEQFF.

CDR3 in amino acids: CASRERDVKETQYF. Written as DNA, the CDR3 is TGTGCCAGCAGGGAACGGGACGTGAAAGAGACCCAGTACTTC. The gene calls are TRBV7-9 and TRBJ2-4; D could derive from TRBD1 or TRBD2 (5 bases each). Matching the DNA end better, TRBJ2-5 makes the J call doubtful. CDR3 size: 14 residues. In germline, CDR1 is SEHNR, CDR2 FQNEAQ (reference sequence).

The chain has TRBV3-1 and TRBJ1-2, with D unresolved. The CDR3 sequence is 16 residues long. Looked up from germline, CDR1 is LGHDT and CDR2 is YNNKEL (reference sequence). Trimming cost V 0 bases and J 4 bases, with 15 bases left between them. CDR3 sequence: CASSQEPSSGLYGYTF. CDR3 sequence (DNA): TGTGCCAGCAGCCAAGAACCCAGTTCGGGTCTCTATGGCTACACCTTC.

This clonotype was recorded a few times. This chain connects TRBV4-3 to TRBJ1-2; D is unresolved. This CDR3 has 16 amino acids. Looked up from germline, CDR1 is LGHNA and CDR2 is YSLEER. V was shortened by 0 bases and J by 4 bases, with 15 bases between the two germline ends. The CDR3, as DNA: TGCGCCAGCAGCCAAGAAGATCGGGTTAGGTTCTATGGCTACACCTTC. It codes for CASSQEDRVRFYGYTF.

In DNA form, the CDR3 reads TGTGCCAGCAGCTTAGTCTCTGACACCACCTTCTCCTACGAGCAGTACTTC. Protein sequence: CASSLVSDTTFSYEQYF. The chain is built from TRBV7-8 and TRBJ2-7, with no clear D. The V end was cut by 1 base, the J end by 0 bases, with 16 bases between. CDR3 length: 17 amino acids. The germline CDR1 and CDR2 sequences are SGHVS and FQNEAQ. Drawing the rest from reference TRBV7-8 and TRBJ2-7, the complete variable domain is GAGVSQSPRYKVAKRGQDVALRCDPISGHVSLFWYQQALGQGPEFLTYFQNEAQLDKSGLPSDRFFAERPEGSVSTLKIQRTQQEDSAVYLCASSLVSDTTFSYEQYFGPGTRLTVT.

The chain recombines TRBV28 with TRBJ2-7, with a possible D match to TRBD2 (5 bases). The CDR3 is 13 amino acids. V was trimmed by 2 bases and J by 2 bases, leaving 7 bases between them. Per the germline V gene, CDR1 is MDHEN and CDR2 is SYDVKM. The CDR3 nucleotides are TGTGCCAGCAGTTTAGTGGAGGCCTACGAGCAGTACTTC. This translates into CASSLVEAYEQYF.

V usage is TRBV12-3 or TRBV12-4 and J usage is TRBJ2-3; 9 nucleotides agree with TRBD1. There are 13 residues in the CDR3. The V gene end was trimmed by 11 bases and the J gene end by 4 bases; junction bases not matched to a gene: 7. DNA for the CDR3: TGTGCCTCACAGGGGGCGCATCCAGATACGCAGTATTTT. It specifies CASQGAHPDTQYF.

This clonotype was seen only a few times. The CDR3 spells CASSSLLEEQYF. DNA for the CDR3: TGTGCCAGCAGTAGCCTCCTGGAGGAGCAGTACTTC. The J gene is TRBJ2-7, the V gene TRBV2, with D unresolved. Trimming left V 5 bases short and J 7 bases short, with 12 bases between. This CDR3 spans 12 amino acids. Germline CDR1 reads SNHLY; CDR2 reads FYNNEI.

This clonotype has more than one count but fewer than ten. The chain joins TRBV6-6 to TRBJ2-7, with D tentatively TRBD2 (5 bases). Germline-derived CDR1 and CDR2 are MNHNY and SVGAGI (reference sequence). This CDR3 spans 14 amino acids. V was cut by 6 bases and J by 1 base, with 13 bases left in between. The CDR3: CASSWTDSSYEQYF. CDR3 sequence (DNA): TGTGCCAGCAGCTGGACGGACTCTTCCTACGAGCAGTACTTC.

This rearrangement joins TRBV29-1 to TRBJ2-1, with 13 bases fitting TRBD2. J was trimmed by 3 bases and V by 3 bases; bases with no gene match: 2. Germline V gene lookup returns CDR1 SQVTM and CDR2 ANQGSEA. The CDR3 sequence is 15 residues long. CDR3 region: CSVEGLAGLYNEQFF. The CDR3 nucleotides read TGCAGCGTTGAGGGACTAGCGGGGCTCTACAATGAGCAGTTCTTC.